This TCR beta chain comes out of a study of identical twins. General study findings and limits: Cross-sectional statistical analysis, not tracking of the same donors, underpinned the conclusions. Monozygotic twins shared more out-of-frame TCR alpha than recombination models predicted. Low generation probability was overrepresented in out-of-frame alpha sequences shared by twins.

Template switching added a universal primer site, and cDNA bore unique molecular identifiers. MiXCR was run by TCRdb on the 5' RACE reads, yielding one entry per CDR3 protein. Of 1,800,000 or so distinct CDR3 sequences detected, 25% to 35% appear once; the ten largest clones hold under 0.35%. With regard to this clonotype: Its antigen remains unknown.

The V segment lost 2 bases and the J segment 6 bases; nucleotides outside the gene matches: 18. The CDR3 runs 18 residues. Germline V gene sequence: CDR1 DFQATT, CDR2 SNEGSKA (reference sequence). The sequencing sample was made of cord blood. This receptor was identified in a newborn girl in good health. J is TRBJ2-1 and V is TRBV20-1; 8 bases match TRBD1. The CDR3 DNA reads as TGCAGTGCTAGACCTTACAGGGGGGAGTACCGCACGGGCAATGAGCAGTTCTTC. It yields the protein CSARPYRGEYRTGNEQFF.